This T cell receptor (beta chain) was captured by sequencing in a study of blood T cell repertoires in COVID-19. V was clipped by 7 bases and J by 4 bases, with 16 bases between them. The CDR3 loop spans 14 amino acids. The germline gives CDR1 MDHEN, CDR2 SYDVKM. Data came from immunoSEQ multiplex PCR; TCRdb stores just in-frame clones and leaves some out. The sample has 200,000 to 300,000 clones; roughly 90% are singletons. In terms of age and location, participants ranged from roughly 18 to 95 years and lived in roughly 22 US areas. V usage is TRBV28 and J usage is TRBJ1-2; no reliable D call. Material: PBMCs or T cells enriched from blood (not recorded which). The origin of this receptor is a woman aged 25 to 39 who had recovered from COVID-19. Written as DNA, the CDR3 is TGTGCCAGCACCTCTGATGGCAGGATCTATGGCTACACCTTC. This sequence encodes CASTSDGRIYGYTF.